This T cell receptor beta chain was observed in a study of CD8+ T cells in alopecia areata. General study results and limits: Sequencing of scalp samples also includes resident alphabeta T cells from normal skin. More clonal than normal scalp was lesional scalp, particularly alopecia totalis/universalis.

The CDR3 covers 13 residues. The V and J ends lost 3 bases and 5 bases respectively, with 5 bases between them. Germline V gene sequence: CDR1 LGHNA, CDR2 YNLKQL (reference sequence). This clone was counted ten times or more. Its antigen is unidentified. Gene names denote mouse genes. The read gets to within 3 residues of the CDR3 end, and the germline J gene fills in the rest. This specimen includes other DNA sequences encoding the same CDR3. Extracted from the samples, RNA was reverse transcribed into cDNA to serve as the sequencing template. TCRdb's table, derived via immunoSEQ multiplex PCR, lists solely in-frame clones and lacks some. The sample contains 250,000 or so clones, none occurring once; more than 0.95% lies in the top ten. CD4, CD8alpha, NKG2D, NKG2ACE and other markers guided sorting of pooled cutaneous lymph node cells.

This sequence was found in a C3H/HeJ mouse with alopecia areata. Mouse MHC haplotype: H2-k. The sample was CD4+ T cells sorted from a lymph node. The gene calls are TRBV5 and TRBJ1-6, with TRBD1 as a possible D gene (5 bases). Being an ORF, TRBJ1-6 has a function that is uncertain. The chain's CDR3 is CASSQTDNSPLYF. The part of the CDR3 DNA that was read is TGTGCCAGCAGCCAGACAGATAATTCGCCC.